These 11 T cell receptor beta chains originate from one sample sequenced in a study of cytomegalovirus exposure and HLA in healthy donors. The PCR used 60 Vbeta and 13 Jbeta primers. Only in-frame clones appear in the TCRdb table, and some are missing; sequencing was by immunoSEQ multiplex PCR. The repertoire has some 130,000 clones, around 63% of them found once; the top ten carry approximately 1.6%. Sequenced input: PBMCs. Source of these receptors: a human donor in good health.

In DNA form, the CDR3 reads TGTGCCAGCAGCTCCGGGACTAGCGGCTCCTACGAGCAGTACTTC. This sequence encodes CASSSGTSGSYEQYF. The genes are TRBV7-2 and TRBJ2-7; 11 bases fit TRBD2. The CDR3 totals 15 residues. Germline assignment: CDR1 SGHTA and CDR2 FQGNSA. J was trimmed by 0 bases and V by 4 bases; bases with no gene match: 2.

The chain links TRBV9 to TRBJ2-2, with 11 positions matching TRBD2. V shed 0 bases and J 4 bases; nucleotides not matched to a gene: 8. There are 18 residues in the CDR3. Germline CDR1 reads SGDLS; CDR2 reads YYNGEE. In DNA form, the CDR3 reads TGTGCCAGCAGCGTAGAGGGTAGCGGGAGGGTAGGCACCGGGGAGCTGTTTTTT. The encoded protein is CASSVEGSGRVGTGELFF. Drawing the rest from reference TRBV9 and TRBJ2-2, the complete variable domain is DSGVTQTPKHLITATGQRVTLRCSPRSGDLSVYWYQQSLDQGLQFLIQYYNGEERAKGNILERFSAQQFPDLHSELNLSSLELGDSALYFCASSVEGSGRVGTGELFFGEGSRLTVL.

The chain uses TRBV6-5 and TRBJ1-1; TRBD1 matches at 8 bases. Per germline, CDR1 MNHEY and CDR2 SVGAGI. This CDR3 contains 16 residues. Germline trimming cut 4 bases from V and 1 base from J; bases unmatched to any gene: 8. For the CDR3, the DNA is TGTGCCAGCAGTTTCGAATGGACAGGGAGGAACACTGAAGCTTTCTTT. Protein product: CASSFEWTGRNTEAFF.

The chain links TRBV5-5 to TRBJ2-6, with 9 bases identical to TRBD1. The CDR3 length is 16 residues. The germline CDR1 and CDR2 sequences are SGHKS and YYEKEE (reference sequence). The V segment lost 0 bases and the J segment 3 bases; nucleotides outside the gene matches: 1. The CDR3 reads CASSLDRGLGANVLTF. The CDR3 DNA reads as TGTGCCAGCAGCTTGGACAGGGGGCTTGGGGCCAACGTCCTGACTTTC. Full variable domain (outside the CDR3, taken from reference TRBV5-5 and TRBJ2-6): DAGVTQSPTHLIKTRGQQVTLRCSPISGHKSVSWYQQVLGQGPQFIFQYYEKEERGRGNFPDRFSARQFPNYSSELNVNALLLGDSALYLCASSLDRGLGANVLTFGAGSRLTVL.

In its sample, this clone was seen once. CDR3 residues: CASSLTGGPGSGELFF. CDR3 sequence (DNA): TGCGCCAGCAGCTTGACGGGGGGGCCTGGGTCCGGGGAGCTGTTTTTT. The J gene is TRBJ2-2, the V gene TRBV5-1; 8 nucleotides agree with TRBD2. The germline V gene has CDR1 SGHRS and CDR2 YFSETQ. The CDR3 length is 16 residues. V dropped 1 base and J dropped 6; count of bases not matched to a gene: 8. The full variable domain, with the rest looked up from reference TRBV5-1 and TRBJ2-2, is KAGVTQTPRYLIKTRGQQVTLSCSPISGHRSVSWYQQTPGQGLQFLFEYFSETQRNKGNFPGRFSGRQFSNSRSEMNVSTLELGDSALYLCASSLTGGPGSGELFFGEGSRLTVL.

This chain uses TRBV4-1 with TRBJ1-1; D is perhaps TRBD1 (6 bases). The V end was cut by 2 bases, the J end by 1 base, with 17 bases between. This CDR3 is built from 17 residues. Germline CDR1 is MGHRA and CDR2 is YSYEKL. The CDR3 DNA sequence: TGCGCCAGCAGCCAACTTATGACAAGGGGGGGGAACACTGAAGCTTTCTTT. Protein: CASSQLMTRGGNTEAFF.

This clone was seen more than once but under ten times. This CDR3 is CASSLGILAGEVTDTQYF. The CDR3 DNA reads as TGTGCCAGCAGCTTAGGTATCCTAGCGGGAGAGGTCACAGATACGCAGTATTTT. J is TRBJ2-3 and V is TRBV7-9, with 10 bases lining up with TRBD2. This CDR3 is 18 amino acids long. Germline CDR1 SEHNR, CDR2 FQNEAQ (reference sequence). The V and J ends lost 1 base and 2 bases, in that order; junction bases with no gene match: 9.

This clone was detected only a few times. The chain couples TRBV19 to TRBJ2-1, with 11 nucleotides matching TRBD2. V lost 4 bases to trimming and J lost 9 bases; unmatched junction nucleotides: 5. The CDR3 extends over 14 amino acids. CDR1 is LNHDA and CDR2 is SQIVND in the germline V gene (reference sequence). CDR3 bases: TGTGCCAGTAGTACGCACGGGACTAGCGGTGAGCAGTTCTTC. Translated, it gives CASSTHGTSGEQFF.

The rearrangement links TRBV4-1 to TRBJ1-1; D is possibly TRBD1 (6 bases). V was cut by 4 bases and J by 3 bases, with 15 bases left in between. Germline CDR1 is MGHRA and CDR2 is YSYEKL. The CDR3 has 15 amino acids. In nucleotides, the CDR3 is TGCGCCAGCAGCCCGCGGACAGAAGAAGACACTGAAGCTTTCTTT. It encodes CASSPRTEEDTEAFF.

The chain has TRBV7-9 and TRBJ2-3, with D perhaps TRBD1 (5 bases). CDR3 size: 14 residues. Germline CDR1 SEHNR, CDR2 FQNEAQ (reference sequence). Trimming removed 2 bases at V and 6 bases at J, with 12 bases between. The CDR3 sequence: CASSLTQGQDTQYF. In DNA, the CDR3 is TGTGCCAGCAGCTTAACGCAGGGCCAGGATACGCAGTATTTT.

As to this clone: One junction end does not reproduce the germline sequence, and a read error may be involved. The chain has TRBV28 and TRBJ2-7, with 9 bases identical to TRBD1. CDR3 length equals 14 residues. In germline, CDR1 is MDHEN, CDR2 SYDVKM. The CDR3 spells CASSREDRGKLDGF. The DNA for the CDR3 is TGTGCCAGCAGTCGGGAAGACAGGGGGAAACTCGACGGGTTC.